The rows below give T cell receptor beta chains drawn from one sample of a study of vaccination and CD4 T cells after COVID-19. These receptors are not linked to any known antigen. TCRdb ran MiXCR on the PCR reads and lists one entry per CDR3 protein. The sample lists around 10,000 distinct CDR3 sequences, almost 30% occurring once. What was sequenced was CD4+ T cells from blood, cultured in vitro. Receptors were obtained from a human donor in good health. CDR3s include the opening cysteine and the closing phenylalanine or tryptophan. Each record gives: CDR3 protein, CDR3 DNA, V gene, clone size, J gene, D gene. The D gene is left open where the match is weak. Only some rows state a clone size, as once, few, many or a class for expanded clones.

CDR3: CASSGQGTYNEQFF
DNA: TGTGCCAGCAGTGGACAGGGCACCTACAATGAGCAGTTCTTC
V: TRBV6-1
size: few
J: TRBJ2-1
D: TRBD1

CDR3: CSARGWAGGGETQYF
DNA: TGCAGTGCTAGAGGTTGGGCGGGAGGTGGGGAGACCCAGTACTTC
V: TRBV20-1
size: NA
J: TRBJ2-5
D: TRBD2

CDR3: CASSEGPPFYNEQFF
DNA: TGTGCCAGCAGTGAAGGGCCACCCTTTTACAATGAGCAGTTCTTC
V: TRBV2
size: NA
J: TRBJ2-1
D: NA

CDR3: CASSPRVAGANVLTF
DNA: TGTGCCAGCAGCCCCAGGGTTGCTGGGGCCAACGTCCTGACTTTC
V: TRBV2
size: few
J: TRBJ2-6
D: NA

CDR3: CASSSSPLALYEQYF
DNA: TGTGCCAGCAGCTCCTCACCCCTAGCGCTATACGAGCAGTACTTC
V: TRBV7-8
size: few
J: TRBJ2-7
D: NA

CDR3: CASSSGTGRGADTQYF
DNA: TGTGCCAGCAGCTCCGGGACAGGGAGGGGGGCAGATACGCAGTATTTT
V: TRBV7-2
size: few
J: TRBJ2-3
D: TRBD1

CDR3: CASSVGTGGGPQHF
DNA: TGTGCCAGCAGTGTGGGGACAGGGGGTGGACCCCAGCATTTT
V: TRBV6-1
size: NA
J: TRBJ1-5
D: TRBD1

CDR3: CSARIRGGAKNIQYF
DNA: TGCAGTGCTAGGATTCGGGGGGGAGCCAAAAACATTCAGTACTTC
V: TRBV20-1
size: few
J: TRBJ2-4
D: TRBD2

CDR3: CASGVQRQAGYGYTF
DNA: TGTGCCAGCGGCGTACAAAGACAGGCCGGCTATGGCTACACCTTC
V: TRBV27
size: medium-sized
J: TRBJ1-2
D: NA

CDR3: CSARGPTSGLYEQYF
DNA: TGCAGTGCTAGAGGGCCGACTAGCGGACTCTACGAGCAGTACTTC
V: TRBV20-1
size: NA
J: TRBJ2-7
D: TRBD2

CDR3: CSAVGLAGGPIEQYF
DNA: TGCAGTGCTGTGGGACTAGCGGGAGGGCCCATCGAGCAGTACTTC
V: TRBV20-1
size: NA
J: TRBJ2-7
D: TRBD2

CDR3: CSARATTSGNYNEQFF
DNA: TGCAGTGCTAGAGCGACTACTAGCGGAAATTACAATGAGCAGTTCTTC
V: TRBV20-1
size: NA
J: TRBJ2-1
D: TRBD2

CDR3: CATPFLGQYF
DNA: TGTGCCACACCCTTCTTAGGGCAGTACTTC
V: TRBV7-3
size: few
J: TRBJ2-7
D: NA

CDR3: CASSLGGSGQETQYF
DNA: TGTGCCAGCAGCTTAGGCGGGAGTGGTCAGGAGACCCAGTACTTC
V: TRBV7-2
size: few
J: TRBJ2-5
D: TRBD2

CDR3: CASRNRGIDTQYF
DNA: TGTGCCAGCAGAAACAGGGGGATAGATACGCAGTATTTT
V: TRBV28
size: NA
J: TRBJ2-3
D: TRBD1

CDR3: CATSRDGAVGPQHF
DNA: TGTGCCACCAGCAGAGATGGGGCGGTGGGGCCCCAGCATTTT
V: TRBV15
size: few
J: TRBJ1-5
D: NA

CDR3: CATSDPGDGYNEQFF
DNA: TGTGCCACCAGTGACCCTGGGGACGGCTACAATGAGCAGTTCTTC
V: TRBV24-1
size: few
J: TRBJ2-1
D: NA

CDR3: CASSLEWEQFF
DNA: TGTGCCAGCAGCTTAGAGTGGGAACAGTTCTTC
V: TRBV7-9
size: few
J: TRBJ2-1
D: NA

CDR3: CASSLLGHEQFF
DNA: TGTGCCAGCAGTCTTCTAGGCCATGAGCAGTTCTTC
V: TRBV11-2
size: NA
J: TRBJ2-1
D: NA

CDR3: CASSYLGRVETQYF
DNA: TGTGCCAGCAGTTACCTTGGCAGGGTAGAGACCCAGTACTTC
V: TRBV6-2/TRBV6-3
size: NA
J: TRBJ2-5
D: NA

CDR3: CASSYLTSGRPGELFF
DNA: TGTGCCAGCAGTTACCTGACTAGCGGGAGACCCGGGGAGCTGTTTTTT
V: TRBV6-5
size: NA
J: TRBJ2-2
D: TRBD2

CDR3: CASSLQGFFNEQFF
DNA: TGTGCCAGCAGCTTACAGGGTTTTTTCAATGAGCAGTTCTTC
V: TRBV11-2
size: NA
J: TRBJ2-1
D: NA

CDR3: CATSREGNQPQHF
DNA: TGTGCCACCAGCAGAGAGGGGAATCAGCCCCAGCATTTT
V: TRBV15
size: few
J: TRBJ1-5
D: NA

CDR3: CASSEGTGFSPLHF
DNA: TGTGCCAGCAGTGAAGGGACAGGGTTTTCACCCCTCCACTTT
V: TRBV25-1
size: NA
J: TRBJ1-6
D: TRBD1

CDR3: CASSGGQGVYEQYF
DNA: TGTGCCAGTAGTGGGGGACAGGGGGTGTACGAGCAGTACTTC
V: TRBV19
size: few
J: TRBJ2-7
D: TRBD1

CDR3: CASSLSGTEAFF
DNA: TGTGCCAGCAGTTTATCGGGTACTGAAGCTTTCTTT
V: TRBV28
size: few
J: TRBJ1-1
D: NA

CDR3: CASSLGFKDTQYF
DNA: TGTGCCAGCAGCTTAGGGTTCAAAGATACGCAGTATTTT
V: TRBV11-2
size: NA
J: TRBJ2-3
D: NA

CDR3: CASSLFSQGAGGYTF
DNA: TGTGCCAGCAGCTTATTTTCACAGGGGGCCGGTGGCTACACCTTC
V: TRBV7-2
size: few
J: TRBJ1-2
D: TRBD1

CDR3: CASSPAAREDEQFF
DNA: TGTGCCAGCAGTCCGGCGGCCAGGGAGGATGAGCAGTTCTTC
V: TRBV6-1
size: NA
J: TRBJ2-1
D: NA

CDR3: CASSLRGREWETQYF
DNA: TGTGCCAGCAGCTTACGGGGCAGGGAGTGGGAGACCCAGTACTTC
V: TRBV7-3
size: NA
J: TRBJ2-5
D: NA

CDR3: CATSRAQGSVNEQYF
DNA: TGTGCCACCAGCAGAGCCCAGGGGAGCGTCAACGAGCAGTACTTC
V: TRBV15
size: NA
J: TRBJ2-7
D: NA

CDR3: CASSFPSETGNTEAFF
DNA: TGTGCCAGCAGTTTCCCATCCGAAACAGGGAACACTGAAGCTTTCTTT
V: TRBV28
size: NA
J: TRBJ1-1
D: NA

CDR3: CASGLRSEQYF
DNA: TGTGCTAGTGGTCTCAGGTCCGAGCAGTACTTC
V: TRBV12-5
size: NA
J: TRBJ2-7
D: NA

CDR3: CASSLVFRQETQYF
DNA: TGTGCCAGCAGCTTAGTCTTTAGGCAAGAGACCCAGTACTTC
V: TRBV11-2
size: NA
J: TRBJ2-5
D: NA

CDR3: CASSIKETQYF
DNA: TGTGCCAGTAGTATCAAAGAGACCCAGTACTTC
V: TRBV19
size: once
J: TRBJ2-5
D: NA

CDR3: CASSLAGGSTGELFF
DNA: TGTGCCAGCAGCTTAGCAGGGGGCAGTACCGGGGAGCTGTTTTTT
V: TRBV7-6
size: NA
J: TRBJ2-2
D: TRBD1

CDR3: CASSSNTGGIYQPQHF
DNA: TGTGCCAGCAGTTCTAACACAGGGGGGATCTATCAGCCCCAGCATTTT
V: TRBV27
size: medium-sized
J: TRBJ1-5
D: TRBD1

CDR3: CASSLALVAHNEQFF
DNA: TGTGCCAGCAGCTTGGCACTGGTAGCCCACAATGAGCAGTTCTTC
V: TRBV5-4
size: NA
J: TRBJ2-1
D: NA

CDR3: CASSRPTSYEQYF
DNA: TGTGCCAGCAGCCGCCCGACCTCCTACGAGCAGTACTTC
V: TRBV6-2/TRBV6-3
size: NA
J: TRBJ2-7
D: NA

CDR3: CASSSGPPAYEQYF
DNA: TGTGCCAGCAGCTCGGGACCGCCGGCCTACGAGCAGTACTTC
V: TRBV7-9
size: few
J: TRBJ2-7
D: NA

CDR3: CASSLGRWAGELFF
DNA: TGTGCCAGCAGCTTAGGGCGCTGGGCCGGGGAGCTGTTTTTT
V: TRBV11-2
size: NA
J: TRBJ2-2
D: NA

CDR3: CASSLAYRGSYGYTF
DNA: TGTGCCAGCAGCTTAGCATATAGGGGCTCCTATGGCTACACCTTC
V: TRBV28
size: NA
J: TRBJ1-2
D: NA

CDR3: CASSQGNRDRGTSPLHF
DNA: TGTGCCAGCAGCCAAGGGAACCGCGACAGGGGGACTTCACCCCTCCACTTT
V: TRBV4-2
size: few
J: TRBJ1-6
D: TRBD1

CDR3: CASSDNRGGQPQHF
DNA: TGTGCCAGCAGTGACAACAGGGGAGGCCAGCCCCAGCATTTT
V: TRBV2
size: few
J: TRBJ1-5
D: TRBD1

CDR3: CASSPERQSYEQYF
DNA: TGTGCCAGTAGTCCTGAAAGACAGAGCTACGAGCAGTACTTC
V: TRBV19
size: NA
J: TRBJ2-7
D: NA